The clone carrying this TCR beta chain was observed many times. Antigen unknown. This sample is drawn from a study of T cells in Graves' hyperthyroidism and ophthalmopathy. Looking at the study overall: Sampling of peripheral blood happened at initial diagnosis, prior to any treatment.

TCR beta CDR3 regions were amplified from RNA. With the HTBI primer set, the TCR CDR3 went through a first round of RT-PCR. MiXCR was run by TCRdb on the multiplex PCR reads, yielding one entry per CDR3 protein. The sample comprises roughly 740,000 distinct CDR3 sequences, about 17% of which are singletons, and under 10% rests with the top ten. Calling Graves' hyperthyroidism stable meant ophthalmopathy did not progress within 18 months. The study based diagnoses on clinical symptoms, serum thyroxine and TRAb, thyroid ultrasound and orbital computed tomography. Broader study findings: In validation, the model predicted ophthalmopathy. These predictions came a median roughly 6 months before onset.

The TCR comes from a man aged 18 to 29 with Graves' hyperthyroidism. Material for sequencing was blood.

The chain's CDR3 is CAIGYGASYEQYF. CDR3 DNA: TGTGCCATCGGTTACGGGGCCTCCTACGAGCAGTACTTC. The V gene is TRBV10-3, the J gene TRBJ2-7; the D gene could be TRBD1 or TRBD2 (5 bases each). Trimming took off 8 bases at V and 0 bases at J, with 11 bases between the two ends. Germline-derived CDR1 and CDR2 are ENHRY and SYGVKD. The length of the CDR3 is 13 residues.